Below, 3 T cell receptor beta chains from the same sample are listed, as sequenced in a study of T cells in Graves' hyperthyroidism and ophthalmopathy. The CDR3 regions of TCR beta were amplified from RNA transcripts. When the TCR CDR3 underwent first-round RT-PCR, the HTBI primer set was used. TCRdb re-derived calls from the multiplex PCR reads in MiXCR, one entry per CDR3 protein. The data show about 400,000 distinct CDR3 sequences, with approximately 14% seen just once and approximately 7.5% held by the top ten. Specimen: blood. These TCRs come from a woman between 18 and 30 years old with Graves' hyperthyroidism.

Regarding this clonotype: The germline gene is not matched at one end of the junction; a read error may be the cause. The V call is TRBV3-1, the J call TRBJ2-2; TRBD2 matches 9 bases. The CDR3 is made up of 15 amino acids. Germline V gene data show CDR1 as LGHDT and CDR2 as YNNKEL (reference sequence). In DNA, the CDR3 is TGTGGCAGCAGCACTAGCGGGCTTTACACCGGGGAGCTGTTTTTT. Its protein is CGSSTSGLYTGELFF. Filled out from reference TRBV3-1 and TRBJ2-2, the complete variable domain reads DTAVSQTPKYLVTQMGNDKSIKCEQNLGHDTMYWYKQDSKKFLKIMFSYNNKELIINETVPNRFSPKSPDKAHLNLHINSLELGDSAVYFCGSSTSGLYTGELFFGEGSRLTVL.

The table lists this clonotype with a few counts. This chain links TRBV18 with TRBJ2-7; D possibly corresponds to TRBD1 (6 bases). Trimming cost V 5 bases and J 5 bases, with 16 bases left between them. Germline CDR1 KGHSH, CDR2 LQKENI. This CDR3 has 14 residues. For the CDR3, the DNA is TGTGCCAGCTCAAGAACACAGGGTTCTGACGAGCAGTACTTC. Protein: CASSRTQGSDEQYF.

This clonotype was recorded at least ten times. This sequence joins TRBV7-3 and TRBJ2-7, with no clear D. The CDR3 consists of 15 residues. Germline loops: CDR1 SGHTA, CDR2 FQGTGA. The germline V and J ends were trimmed by 5 bases and 0 bases, with 14 bases remaining between them. The DNA of the CDR3 is TGTGCCAGCAGCCCCGACGGCACCGGCTCCTACGAGCAGTACTTC. It translates to CASSPDGTGSYEQYF.